This T cell receptor (beta chain) was observed in a study of T cell responses to AZD1222 COVID-19 vaccine. The germline V and J ends were trimmed by 6 bases and 6 bases, with 9 bases remaining between them. Germline loops: CDR1 SNHLY, CDR2 FYNNEI. The length of the CDR3 is 12 residues. With regard to this clone: Its target is unknown.

Using immunoSEQ multiplex PCR, the repertoire was profiled, and TCRdb retains in-frame clones only, with some absent. Of about 94,000 clones in the sample, 88% are singletons; the top ten hold roughly 14%. Findings of the study overall: Donors were chiefly white British, with a greater number of females, and clonal diversity was perhaps underestimated.

The rearrangement uses TRBV2 and TRBJ1-5, with D possibly being TRBD1 (6 bases). This TCR derives from an adult in good health. The sequences come from peripheral blood, collected on day 0 of AZD1222 vaccination. This CDR3 reads CASSGGAQPQHF. The DNA of the CDR3 is TGTGCCAGCAGCGGGGGGGCTCAGCCCCAGCATTTT.